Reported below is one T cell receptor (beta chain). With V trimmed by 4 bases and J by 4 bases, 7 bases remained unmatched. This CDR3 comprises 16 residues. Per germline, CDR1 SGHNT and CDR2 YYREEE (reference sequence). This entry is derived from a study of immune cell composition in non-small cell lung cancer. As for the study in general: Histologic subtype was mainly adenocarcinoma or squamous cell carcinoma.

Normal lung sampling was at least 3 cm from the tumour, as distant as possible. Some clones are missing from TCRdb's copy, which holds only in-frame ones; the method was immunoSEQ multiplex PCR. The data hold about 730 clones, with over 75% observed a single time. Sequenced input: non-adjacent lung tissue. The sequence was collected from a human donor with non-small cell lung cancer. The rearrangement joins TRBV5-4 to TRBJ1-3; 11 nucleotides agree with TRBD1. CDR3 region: CASSGTGGVWGNTIYF. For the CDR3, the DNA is TGTGCCAGCAGCGGGACAGGGGGTGTCTGGGGAAACACCATATATTTT.